This TCR beta chain was documented in a study of human T cells and chemical hapten exposure. Regarding the study as a whole: Expanded TCRs were compared with controls, and the expanded TCRs formed significantly more large CDR3 similarity clusters.

The library tagged each cDNA molecule with unique molecular identifiers. TCRdb independently ran MiXCR on the RACE reads; one entry per CDR3 protein. The sample lists about 140,000 distinct CDR3 sequences; about 12% were seen once. The time point: patch test 2, 6 weeks after DPC sensitization. The treatment is: therapeutic diphenylcyclopropenone sensitization with weekly scalp DPC. Blood, whole and unfractionated, served as the source for total RNA extraction. Of note for this clonotype: The antigen is not known.

J gave up 0 bases and V 4 bases, and 5 bases lay outside the gene matches. The CDR3 contains 15 residues. Germline-derived CDR1 and CDR2 are SGHRS and YFSETQ. The receptor's source is a woman in her fifties or sixties with alopecia areata. Some clones in this sample may be carry-over from other donors' samples. Sequences were derived from whole blood, sampled in connection with sensitization to the hapten diphenylcyclopropenone (DPC). V and J are TRBV5-1 and TRBJ2-7; the match to TRBD1 covers 9 bases. The CDR3 DNA sequence: TGCGCCAGCAGCCCGGGACAGGGTCTCTCCTACGAGCAGTACTTC. Protein product: CASSPGQGLSYEQYF. Looking up the rest from reference TRBV5-1 and TRBJ2-7 gives the full variable domain: KAGVTQTPRYLIKTRGQQVTLSCSPISGHRSVSWYQQTPGQGLQFLFEYFSETQRNKGNFPGRFSGRQFSNSRSEMNVSTLELGDSALYLCASSPGQGLSYEQYFGPGTRLTVT.